A single sample is the source of the 28 T cell receptor beta chains below, sequenced in a study of blood T cell repertoires in COVID-19 (TCRdb year 2020). The method behind the library was the immunoSEQ multiplex PCR assay. TCRdb mirrors the immuneACCESS table, restricted to in-frame sequences. Some clones are absent from its copies; in checked studies, under half trace to an unresolved V gene, and the reason for the others is unknown. The sample table holds roughly 76,000 clones, of which 82% were seen once. The top ten clonotypes cover approximately 33% of the sample. The sequenced material came from peripheral blood. The receptors originated from a woman in her seventies with acute or convalescent COVID-19.

The rearrangement links TRBV19 to TRBJ1-5, with a weak D call TRBD1 (5 bases). Trimming stripped 5 bases from V and 0 bases from J, with 17 bases between. This CDR3 is built from 17 residues. Per the germline V gene, CDR1 is LNHDA and CDR2 is SQIVND (reference sequence). DNA for the CDR3: TGTGCCAGTAGTTCACCACACGGGGGTTATAGCAATCAGCCCCAGCATTTT. Amino acid sequence: CASSSPHGGYSNQPQHF.

This clone was recorded once. The chain recombines TRBV7-9 with TRBJ1-1; 8 bases are shared with TRBD1. The CDR3 runs 15 residues. Germline CDR1 is SEHNR and CDR2 is FQNEAQ (reference sequence). V shed 3 bases and J 7 bases; nucleotides not matched to a gene: 10. The CDR3, as DNA: TGTGCCAGCAGCTTCATCCGACAGGGGACAGGTGAAGCTTTCTTT. The encoded protein is CASSFIRQGTGEAFF.

The chain uses TRBV23-1 and TRBJ2-1, with TRBD1 matching 7 bases. TRBV23-1 is reported as an ORF; its role is uncertain. V shed 6 bases and J 4 bases; nucleotides not matched to a gene: 3. CDR3 length equals 13 residues. DNA of the CDR3: TGCGCCAGCAGGCGACAGGGATACAATGAGCAGTTCTTC. Residues: CASRRQGYNEQFF.

This clone was picked up one time. The V call is TRBV10-1, the J call TRBJ2-5; 11 nucleotides align to TRBD2. The germline gives CDR1 WNHNN, CDR2 SYGVQD (reference sequence). The V and J ends lost 5 bases and 4 bases, in that order; junction bases with no gene match: 9. This CDR3 has 16 residues. The CDR3 reads CASSYSGRATRETQYF. The CDR3 DNA reads as TGCGCCAGCAGTTATAGCGGGAGGGCCACTAGAGAGACCCAGTACTTC.

V and J are TRBV4-1 and TRBJ2-7, with D tentatively TRBD2 (6 bases). CDR1 is MGHRA, CDR2 YSYEKL, per germline. V dropped 2 bases and J dropped 0 bases, with 14 bases sitting between them. There are 16 residues in the CDR3. In nucleotides, the CDR3 is TGCGCCAGCAGCCAACCCGGGACTGCAAGCTCCTACGAGCAGTACTTC. Translating it yields CASSQPGTASSYEQYF.

CDR3 residues: CASSPNLAVNTGELFF. The CDR3 nucleotides read TGTGCCAGCTCACCAAATTTAGCGGTGAACACCGGGGAGCTGTTTTTT. The chain is built from TRBV18 and TRBJ2-2, with D perhaps matching TRBD2 (6 bases). The CDR3 loop spans 16 amino acids. Trimming pared 2 bases from V and 1 base from J, leaving 11 bases between. Germline-derived CDR1 and CDR2 are KGHSH and LQKENI. The full variable domain, completed using reference TRBV18 and TRBJ2-2, is NAGVMQNPRHLVRRRGQEARLRCSPMKGHSHVYWYRQLPEEGLKFMVYLQKENIIDESGMPKERFSAEFPKEGPSILRIQQVVRGDSAAYFCASSPNLAVNTGELFFGEGSRLTVL.

V gene TRBV7-9 combines with J gene TRBJ1-1; D is unresolved. Germline lookup yields CDR1 SEHNR and CDR2 FQNEAQ (reference sequence). V lost 5 bases and J lost 1, with 8 bases in between. CDR3 length: 13 amino acids. As DNA, the CDR3 is TGTGCCAGCAGCCCGACTTCGAACACTGAAGCTTTCTTT. This translates into CASSPTSNTEAFF.

This clone has only one observation. The chain carries TRBV12-3 or TRBV12-4 and TRBJ2-7, with a possible D match to TRBD1 (7 bases). Trimming removed 8 bases from V and 2 bases from J, with 13 bases in between. The CDR3 length is 13 residues. CDR3 loop: CASGRDSTYEQYF. The CDR3 region has the DNA TGTGCCAGCGGGCGGGACAGTACCTACGAGCAGTACTTC.

V is TRBV30 and J is TRBJ1-1; D call uncertain. V was shortened by 2 bases and J by 8 bases, with 9 bases between the two germline ends. The CDR3 contains 11 residues. Germline values: CDR1 GTSNPN, CDR2 SVGIG (reference sequence). Here the CDR3 reads CAWSPVGEAFF. Written as DNA, the CDR3 is TGTGCCTGGAGTCCGGTCGGGGAAGCTTTCTTT. The full variable domain, completed using reference TRBV30 and TRBJ1-1, is SQTIHQWPATLVQPVGSPLSLECTVEGTSNPNLYWYRQAAGRGLQLLFYSVGIGQISSEVPQNLSASRPQDRQFILSSKKLLLSDSGFYLCAWSPVGEAFFGQGTRLTVV.

This rearrangement joins TRBV20-1 to TRBJ2-1, with a possible D match to TRBD2 (6 bases). The germline CDR1 and CDR2 sequences are DFQATT and SNEGSKA (reference sequence). Trimming removed 3 bases at V and 0 bases at J, with 9 bases between. The CDR3 spans 14 residues. The CDR3 sequence: CSASLDYSYNEQFF. The CDR3 region has the DNA TGCAGTGCTAGTCTGGACTACTCCTACAATGAGCAGTTCTTC.

This clone was picked up one time. The gene calls are TRBV6-5 and TRBJ2-7; 8 bases fit TRBD2. CDR3 length: 14 residues. Germline trimming cut 8 bases from V and 4 bases from J; bases unmatched to any gene: 10. The germline CDR1 and CDR2 sequences are MNHEY and SVGAGI. The CDR3 DNA sequence: TGTGCCAGCTTACCGGGGGGGGGATGGTACGAGCAGTACTTC. Residues: CASLPGGGWYEQYF.

This chain connects TRBV7-6 to TRBJ2-6; 8 nucleotides match TRBD1. This CDR3 has 16 amino acids. Germline CDR1 SGHVS, CDR2 FNYEAQ. J was trimmed by 2 bases and V by 3 bases; bases with no gene match: 3. The CDR3: CASSLRGQAGANVLTF. CDR3 nucleotides: TGTGCCAGCAGCTTGAGGGGACAGGCTGGGGCCAACGTCCTGACTTTC.

This sequence joins TRBV7-8 and TRBJ2-1, with a weak D call TRBD2 (6 bases). The CDR3 spans 15 residues. CDR1 SGHVS and CDR2 FQNEAQ come from the germline V gene. V shed 2 bases and J shed 1 base, with 9 bases lying between them. Written as DNA, the CDR3 is TGTGCCAGCAGCTTATCCGGGGGTTCCTACAATGAGCAGTTCTTC. Translating it yields CASSLSGGSYNEQFF.

The chain carries TRBV10-2 and TRBJ2-5, with TRBD1 identical over 8 bases. V gave up 7 bases and J gave up 5 bases; unmatched junction bases: 9. CDR1 is WSHSY, CDR2 SAAADI, per germline. This CDR3 has 14 residues. As DNA, the CDR3 is TGCGCCAGCACAGGACAGGGCGCGGGCGAGACCCAGTACTTC. Encoded protein: CASTGQGAGETQYF.

The V and J genes are TRBV19 and TRBJ2-3; TRBD2 is a possible D gene (6 bases). The CDR3 is 17 residues long. In germline, CDR1 is LNHDA, CDR2 SQIVND (reference sequence). V shed 1 base and J shed 1 base, with 15 bases lying between them. CDR3 in DNA: TGTGCCAGTAGTATAGGGAGGGGCCTGGGAGGCACAGATACGCAGTATTTT. Protein product: CASSIGRGLGGTDTQYF.

The V gene is TRBV5-1, the J gene TRBJ2-2; TRBD1 matches 8 bases. This CDR3 comprises 16 residues. V shed 4 bases, J shed 3 bases, and the junction held 8 bases outside the gene matches. Per the germline V gene, CDR1 is SGHRS and CDR2 is YFSETQ. Written as DNA, the CDR3 is TGCGCCAGCAGCCCGGGACAGGTGTTGCACACCGGGGAGCTGTTTTTT. This translates into CASSPGQVLHTGELFF.

The CDR3 sequence: CASLPGQVNTEAFF. CDR3 sequence (DNA): TGTGCCAGCCTACCGGGACAGGTAAACACTGAAGCTTTCTTT. The chain has TRBV7-9 and TRBJ1-1; 8 positions agree with TRBD1. CDR3 size: 14 residues. V shed 8 bases and J 2 bases; nucleotides not matched to a gene: 7. Germline CDR1 reads SEHNR; CDR2 reads FQNEAQ (reference sequence).

A single count supports this clone. The chain links TRBV12-3 or TRBV12-4 to TRBJ1-6; D remains unclear. This CDR3 has 12 amino acids. Between the trimmed V and J ends, which lost 8 bases and 9 bases, there was a span of 11 bases. The CDR3 region has the DNA TGTGCCAGCCGAACGGGGAGTTCACCCCTCCACTTT. Translation: CASRTGSSPLHF.

The V gene is TRBV5-1, the J gene TRBJ2-7; 15 bases agree with TRBD2. Germline V gene lookup returns CDR1 SGHRS and CDR2 YFSETQ. There are 22 residues in the CDR3. V gave up 2 bases and J gave up 3 bases; unmatched junction bases: 21. The CDR3 nucleotides read TGCGCCAGCAGCTTCTGGACAGGGTGGCTAGCTGGACTAGCGGGAGGGGGCTACGAGCAGTACTTC. It encodes CASSFWTGWLAGLAGGGYEQYF.

The chain recombines TRBV9 with TRBJ2-3; possibly TRBD2 for D (6 bases). Germline CDR1 SGDLS, CDR2 YYNGEE. This CDR3 is built from 19 residues. The V gene lost 0 bases and the J gene lost 0 bases, with 20 bases spanning the gap. The CDR3 is CASSVAPGIGSSSTDTQYF. CDR3 sequence (DNA): TGTGCCAGCAGCGTAGCCCCGGGCATCGGGAGCTCTAGCACAGATACGCAGTATTTT.

V gene TRBV6-6 combines with J gene TRBJ2-2; D call uncertain. Germline V gene sequence: CDR1 MNHNY, CDR2 SVGAGI (reference sequence). The CDR3 covers 13 residues. V dropped 7 bases and J dropped 1 base, with 7 bases sitting between them. The CDR3 loop is CASNELNTGELFF. The CDR3 DNA reads as TGTGCCAGCAATGAGCTGAACACCGGGGAGCTGTTTTTT.

The chain carries TRBV5-1 and TRBJ2-2; tentatively, D is TRBD1 (7 bases). This CDR3 region has 16 residues. Germline V gives CDR1 SGHRS, CDR2 YFSETQ. With 1 base removed from V and 7 bases from J, the gap between germline ends came to 17 bases. The CDR3 loop is CASSLRGTVFLGELFF. The DNA of the CDR3 is TGCGCCAGCAGCTTGCGGGGGACAGTTTTCCTCGGGGAGCTGTTTTTT.

The chain combines TRBV14 with TRBJ1-2, with a tentative D call TRBD1 (5 bases). Trimming shortened V by 3 bases and J by 8 bases, and 19 bases separated the two germline ends. CDR1 is SGHDN, CDR2 FVKESK, per germline. The CDR3 consists of 15 residues. The CDR3 loop is CASSQGDGSLFGYTF. DNA of the CDR3: TGTGCCAGCAGCCAGGGGGACGGGAGCCTATTCGGCTACACCTTC.

The gene calls are TRBV5-4 and TRBJ2-2; TRBD2 might be the D (5 bases). The CDR3 has 14 residues. Germline CDR1 SGHNT, CDR2 YYREEE (reference sequence). The V gene lost 6 bases and the J gene lost 5 bases, with 14 bases spanning the gap. The CDR3 DNA reads TGTGCCAGCACCACTTACGGGGTGACCGGGGAGCTGTTTTTT. This encodes CASTTYGVTGELFF.

V is TRBV6-1 and J is TRBJ1-6; D uncertain. CDR1 and CDR2 (germline): MNHNS, SASEGT. The ends were cut back, 0 bases at V and 1 base at J, with 10 bases in the middle. This CDR3 is 17 amino acids long. The CDR3 protein is CASSEAAVFSYNSPLHF. The CDR3 coding sequence is TGTGCCAGCAGTGAAGCCGCAGTGTTTTCCTATAATTCACCCCTCCACTTT.

In this sample, this clone turned up once. The chain joins TRBV19 to TRBJ1-4; 7 nucleotides agree with TRBD1. Germline CDR1 and CDR2: LNHDA and SQIVND (reference sequence). The CDR3 sequence is 14 residues long. After removal of 5 bases from V and 5 bases from J, the junction contained 5 bases not matched to a gene. CDR3 bases: TGTGCCAGTAGTCCGGGACAGAGAAATGAAAAACTGTTTTTT. Amino acids: CASSPGQRNEKLFF.

This clone is a singleton in its sample. The chain is built from TRBV28 and TRBJ1-4; 11 bases are shared with TRBD1. The CDR3 is 16 amino acids. Germline CDR1 MDHEN, CDR2 SYDVKM. J gave up 8 bases and V 6 bases, and 11 bases lay outside the gene matches. The CDR3: CASSTRRTGGREKLFF. CDR3 nucleotides: TGTGCCAGCAGCACCCGTAGGACAGGGGGCCGGGAAAAACTGTTTTTT.

V and J are TRBV3-1 (or the pseudogene TRBV3-2) and TRBJ2-1; D is perhaps TRBD2 (5 bases). The germline CDR1 and CDR2 sequences are LGHDT and YNNKEL (reference sequence). The germline V and J ends were trimmed by 2 bases and 9 bases, with 14 bases remaining between them. The CDR3 is 14 residues long. CDR3 protein: CASSQSYGVSEQFF. CDR3 sequence (DNA): TGTGCCAGCAGCCAATCTTACGGGGTGAGTGAGCAGTTCTTC.